The T cell receptor beta chain described here comes from a study of T cell responses to AZD1222 COVID-19 vaccine (dated by TCRdb to the early 2020s). About the study as a whole: TCR sequencing covered some 240 trial participants: 200 to 220 given two doses of AZD1222 and 26 given two doses of MenACWY control vaccine. Enrollment into the trials was organized by age into subgroups of 18-55, 56-69 and 70-plus years, and those subgroups contained approximately 150, 30 and 60 TCR-sequenced participants, respectively. Here is what the overall study found, with its caveats: The whole spike protein was spanned by vaccine-associated CD4 TCRs, and dominant responses were seen in regions 160-218 and 743-854. Conclusions about previously exposed vaccinees are limited because only six or seven AZD1222 recipients were SARS-CoV-2 seropositive at baseline. In the small 56-69-year group, the increase in depth fell short of significance, most likely because of low power. Participants were mostly white British and included more females than males, and it was suggested by the authors that clonal diversity may have been underestimated. Reportedly, close to half of the unique spike-specific TCRs recognized epitopes lying outside the regions that are mutated in the B.1.351 and B.1.1.7 variants. A significant rise in spike-specific TCR breadth and depth was observed after two AZD1222 doses relative to day 0 and relative to MenACWY recipients. Because no day 14 peak-response samples were available, repertoires were characterized only after the peak T cell response.

With regard to this clone: Its antigen remains undetermined. No clone much larger than this one lies a single base away; base qualities are absent.

V is cut back by 2 bases and J by 7 bases, with 5 bases in the junction unmatched. The CDR3 goes from the cysteine to the phenylalanine over 14 residues. Only the CDR3 DNA stays, 42 bases, in frame from base 1. Reading the germline V gene gives CDR1 MDHEN and CDR2 SYDVKM. This sample's time point label indicates: about 28 days (+/-7) after the second vaccine dose. AZD1222 recipients with second doses at about 4 weeks or about 12 weeks were pooled, because spike-specific TCR depth and breadth did not differ between schedules. The vaccinee samples were drawn from two UK trials, COV001 and COV002, one of which was a single-blind randomized controlled phase 2/3 trial testing AZD1222 (ChAdOx1 nCoV-19) in healthy adults. Trial participant PBMC samples were collected at day 0 and day 28 after the second dose for TCRbeta chain sequencing. The CDR3 regions of human TCRbeta chains were analyzed by immunosequencing. Under the source paper's analysis protocol: TCRs in the repertoires were matched against a reference library of SARS-CoV-2-specific TCRs that had been generated with the MIRA antigen-specificity platform. Breadth was defined as the fraction of unique TCRs that were SARS-CoV-2-associated. Depth was defined as the fraction of total T cells that were SARS-CoV-2-associated. Using the MIRA data, each spike-specific TCR was assigned both to the spike region to which the TCR was reactive and to a CD4 or CD8 class. Log10-transformed breadth and depth values were compared by one-way ANOVA with Sidak's multiple comparisons tests. TCRdb obtained this table from immuneACCESS and retained in-frame rearrangements with V and J assigned. These tables miss some clones; where compared with another copy, unresolved V genes account for less than half of the shortfall, and the remainder is unexplained. D and trimming come from the DNA, and the V and J calls and clone size come from that table. This sample has some 30,000 clones in its table, and under 90% of those were observed once. The ten largest account for approximately 11% of the sample.

The sequence came from an adult who received the AZD1222 COVID-19 vaccine. This material consisted of peripheral blood, taken 28 days after the second AZD1222 dose. Recombination joined TRBV28 with TRBJ1-5, with 7 middle bases fitting TRBD1. The CDR3 region has the sequence CASSLTGVEQPQHF. The DNA is TGTGCCAGCAGTTTAACAGGGGTGGAACAGCCCCAGCATTTT.